This T cell receptor (beta chain) was obtained from a study of blood T cell repertoires in COVID-19 (dated by TCRdb to about 2020). A note on the overall study: The collaborator samples originated in the United States, Italy and Spain and spanned the acute and convalescent phases of COVID-19. The repertoires were made available in a free public database intended to serve as a resource for research on the immune response to SARS-CoV-2. Subjects who had been exposed to COVID-19, were actively infected with it, or had recovered from it provided the deeply sampled blood TCRbeta repertoires that made up the dataset. The sample metadata nearly always contained a de-identified subject ID, COVID-19 status, age in years and sex. The prospective study material was composed of cDNA or gDNA derived from T cells, B-cell-depleted T cells, or PBMCs. Samples were obtained from the ongoing ImmuneRACE study (first 160 participants) and from 1,000 to 1,500 subjects provided by 6 global collaborators. Where available, HLA class I and class II types were taken from metadata supplied by the sample provider and were not determined by assay-based typing.

Inclusive of the bounding cysteine and phenylalanine, the CDR3 is 12 residues long. Only CDR3 DNA is held: 36 bases, read in frame from base 1. V sheds 7 bases and J sheds 7 bases, leaving 11 bases between their ends. The immunoSEQ Assay, a bias-controlled multiplex PCR, was used to amplify TCRbeta CDR3 regions from genomic DNA. From the authors' description of their analysis: Within the assay, amplification of reference gene primers was used to estimate how many nucleated cells each sample contained. Sequence reads were collapsed and filtered to measure the absolute abundance of every unique TCRbeta CDR3 rearrangement. For each sample, productive Simpson clonality was calculated as the square root of Simpson's diversity index over productive rearrangements. Entries here come from immuneACCESS through TCRdb and include only in-frame sequences with V and J called. Some clones fail to appear in such tables; in the studies checked, an unresolved V gene covers under half of the shortfall, and the cause of the remainder is unknown. D and trimming come from the DNA, and the V and J calls and clone size come from that table. In this sample the table shows some 150,000 clones, about 88% of which occur a single time. The ten largest make up about 2.5% of the sample.

About this clone itself: The clone's antigen remains unknown. Nothing much larger sits one base from this clone, and base qualities are not available.

Whole blood was collected in K2EDTA tubes by collaborating institutions according to the institutions' own protocols. For TCRbeta analysis, collaborators shipped samples in one of three forms: frozen whole blood, isolated PBMCs, or DNA extracted from either of those sample types. Study-wide findings and limitations: How much clinical and demographic metadata was included differed by source and by participant, and the metadata was provided uncurated.

The specimen was peripheral blood. This sequence originates from a human donor with acute or convalescent COVID-19. The donor label of this sample is uncertain. The receptor chain draws on TRBV12-3 or TRBV12-4 and TRBJ2-1; TRBD2 is a possible D gene, resting on 6 matching bases. The encoded CDR3 is CASTSGGNEQFF. The sequenced DNA is TGTGCCAGCACTAGTGGAGGGAATGAGCAGTTCTTC.